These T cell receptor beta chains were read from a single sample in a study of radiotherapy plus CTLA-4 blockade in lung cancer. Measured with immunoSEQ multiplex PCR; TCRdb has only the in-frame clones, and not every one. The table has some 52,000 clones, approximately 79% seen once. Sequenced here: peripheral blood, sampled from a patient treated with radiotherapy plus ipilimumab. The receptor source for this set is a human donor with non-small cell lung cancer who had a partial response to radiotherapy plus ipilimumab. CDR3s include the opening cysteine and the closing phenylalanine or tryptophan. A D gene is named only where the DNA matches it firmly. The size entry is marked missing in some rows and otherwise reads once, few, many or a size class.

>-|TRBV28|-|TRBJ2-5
CATLRRGGATETQYF
TGTGCCACCCTACGAAGGGGGGGGGCCACGGAGACCCAGTACTTC
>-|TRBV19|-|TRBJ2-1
CASSIRGSYNEQFF
TGTGCCAGTAGTATTCGGGGAAGCTACAATGAGCAGTTCTTC
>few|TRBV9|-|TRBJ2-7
CASSVDKGPVYEQYF
TGTGCCAGCAGCGTAGATAAGGGGCCAGTCTACGAGCAGTACTTC
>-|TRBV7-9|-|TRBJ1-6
CASSQGNSLSPLHF
TGTGCCAGCAGCCAGGGTAACAGCCTTTCACCCCTCCACTTT
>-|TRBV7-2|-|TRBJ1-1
CASTIRDTLFGTEAFF
TGTGCCAGCACAATCCGGGACACCCTCTTTGGGACTGAAGCTTTCTTT
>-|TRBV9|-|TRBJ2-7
CASSVGGFSYEQYF
TGTGCCAGCAGCGTAGGAGGGTTCTCCTACGAGCAGTACTTC
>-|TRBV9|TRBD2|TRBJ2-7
CASSVSASGSYEQYF
TGTGCCAGCAGCGTATCGGCTAGCGGATCCTACGAGCAGTACTTC
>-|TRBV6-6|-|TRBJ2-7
CASSDRIRGEQYF
TGTGCCAGCAGCGACAGGATCCGAGGCGAGCAGTACTTC
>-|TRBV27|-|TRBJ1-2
CASSLGDLTGGYTF
TGTGCCAGCAGTCTCGGGGACTTAACCGGTGGCTACACCTTC
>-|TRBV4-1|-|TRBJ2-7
CASSQALYGPLAYF
TGCGCCAGCAGCCAAGCTTTGTATGGCCCATTGGCGTACTTC
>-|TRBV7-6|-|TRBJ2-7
CASSPGTPPYEQYF
TGTGCCAGCAGCCCCGGGACACCTCCCTACGAGCAGTACTTC
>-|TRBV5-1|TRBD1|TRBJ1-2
CASSLAGGADYGYTF
TGCGCCAGCAGCTTAGCAGGGGGCGCTGACTATGGCTACACCTTC
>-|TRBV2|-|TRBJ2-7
CTSSDEGYEQYF
TGTACCAGCAGTGACGAGGGTTACGAGCAGTACTTC
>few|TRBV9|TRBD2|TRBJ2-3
CASSVTSGSLGSQYF
TGTGCCAGCAGCGTGACTAGCGGGAGCCTCGGGTCGCAGTATTTT
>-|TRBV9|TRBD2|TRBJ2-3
CASSVQTSGGGAFGADTQYF
TGTGCCAGCAGCGTACAGACTAGCGGGGGGGGAGCCTTCGGGGCAGATACGCAGTATTTT
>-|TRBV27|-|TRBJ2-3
CASSLERSTDTQYF
TGTGCCAGCAGTTTGGAGAGGAGCACAGATACGCAGTATTTT
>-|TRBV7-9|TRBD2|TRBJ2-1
CASSHSGGLAGNNEQFF
TGTGCCAGCAGCCACAGTGGGGGACTAGCGGGGAACAATGAGCAGTTCTTC
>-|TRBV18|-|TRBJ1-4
CASSYGPNEKLFF
TGTGCCAGCTCGTATGGCCCTAATGAAAAACTGTTTTTT
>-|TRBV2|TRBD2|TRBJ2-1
CASSGRLAGVSHNEQFF
TGTGCCAGCAGTGGACGACTAGCGGGGGTATCCCACAATGAGCAGTTCTTC
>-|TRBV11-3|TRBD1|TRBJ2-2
CASSPRQGERIGELFF
TGTGCCAGCAGCCCAAGACAGGGGGAAAGGATCGGGGAGCTGTTTTTT
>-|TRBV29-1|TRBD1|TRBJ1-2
CSVRTGVYGYTF
TGCAGCGTGAGGACAGGGGTCTATGGCTACACCTTC
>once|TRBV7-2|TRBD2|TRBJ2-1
CASRFAGTSINEQFF
TGTGCCAGCAGATTCGCCGGGACTAGCATCAATGAGCAGTTCTTC
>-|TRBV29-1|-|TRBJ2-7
CSVGTSNYEQYF
TGCAGCGTTGGGACTTCCAACTACGAGCAGTACTTC
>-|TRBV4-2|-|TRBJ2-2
CASSQGLGGNTGELFF
TGTGCCAGCAGCCAAGGGCTCGGGGGGAACACCGGGGAGCTGTTTTTT
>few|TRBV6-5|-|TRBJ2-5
CASSSRGAGKTQYF
TGTGCCAGCAGCTCCCGCGGTGCGGGAAAGACCCAGTACTTC
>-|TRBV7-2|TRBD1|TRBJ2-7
CASSLRTGDSYEQYF
TGTGCCAGCAGCTTAAGGACAGGCGATTCCTACGAGCAGTACTTC
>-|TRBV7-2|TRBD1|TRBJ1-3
CASSSGQLGNTIYF
TGTGCCAGCAGCTCGGGACAGTTAGGGAACACCATATATTTT
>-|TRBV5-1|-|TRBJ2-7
CASSIAGTPYSYEQYF
TGCGCCAGCAGCATCGCCGGGACACCTTACTCCTACGAGCAGTACTTC
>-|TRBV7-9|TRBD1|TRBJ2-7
CASSPGQASYEQYF
TGTGCCAGCAGCCCGGGACAGGCATCCTACGAGCAGTACTTC
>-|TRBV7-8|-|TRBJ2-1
CASSLDVGGPTAGQFF
TGTGCCAGCAGCTTAGATGTGGGAGGACCAACCGCAGGGCAGTTCTTC
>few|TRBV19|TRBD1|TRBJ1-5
CASTSAGGQPQHF
TGTGCCAGTACGTCGGCAGGGGGTCAGCCCCAGCATTTT
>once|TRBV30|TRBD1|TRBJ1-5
CAWSFRTGQGYQPQHF
TGTGCCTGGAGTTTCCGGACAGGGCAAGGTTACCAGCCCCAGCATTTT
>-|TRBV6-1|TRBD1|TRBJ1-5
CASSASRDRPDGNQPQHF
TGTGCCAGCAGTGCCTCTCGGGACAGGCCTGATGGCAATCAGCCCCAGCATTTT
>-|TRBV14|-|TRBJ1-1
CASSPTGGNTEAFF
TGTGCCAGCAGCCCGACGGGGGGAAACACTGAAGCTTTCTTT
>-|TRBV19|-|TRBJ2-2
CASSIGTGELFF
TGTGCCAGTAGTATCGGGACAGGGGAGCTGTTTTTT
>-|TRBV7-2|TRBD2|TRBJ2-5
CASSILAGGEQYF
TGTGCCAGCAGCATACTAGCGGGGGGAGAGCAGTACTTC
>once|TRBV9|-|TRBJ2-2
CASARSVVGHSTGELFF
TGTGCCAGCGCCCGCTCCGTAGTGGGACATTCCACCGGGGAGCTGTTTTTT
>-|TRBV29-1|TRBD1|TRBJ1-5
CSVGGTGYQPQHF
TGCAGCGTCGGGGGGACAGGTTATCAGCCCCAGCATTTT
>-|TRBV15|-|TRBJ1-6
CATSRDRGRNPLHF
TGTGCCACCAGCAGAGATAGAGGGCGGAATCCCCTCCACTTT
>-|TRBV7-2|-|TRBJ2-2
CASSFRVLGNGELFF
TGTGCCAGCAGCTTCCGGGTCCTAGGTAACGGGGAGCTGTTTTTT
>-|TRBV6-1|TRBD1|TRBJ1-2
CASRRQGYYGYTF
TGTGCCAGCAGACGACAGGGATACTATGGCTACACCTTC
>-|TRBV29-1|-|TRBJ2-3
CSVGQGTDTQYF
TGCAGCGTTGGCCAGGGCACAGATACGCAGTATTTT
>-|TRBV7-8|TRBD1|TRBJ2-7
CASSLDRGGEQYF
TGTGCCAGCAGCTTGGACAGGGGGGGCGAGCAGTACTTC
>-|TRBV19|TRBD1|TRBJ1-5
CAVKGQLNQPQHF
TGTGCCGTTAAGGGACAGCTTAATCAGCCCCAGCATTTT
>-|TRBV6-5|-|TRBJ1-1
CASSYEWGGTEAFF
TGTGCCAGCAGTTACGAGTGGGGCGGTACTGAAGCTTTCTTT
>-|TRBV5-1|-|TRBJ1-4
CARRTATNEKLFF
TGCGCCAGACGGACTGCAACTAATGAAAAACTGTTTTTT
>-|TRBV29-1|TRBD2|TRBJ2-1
CSVEGGSGGAYNEQFF
TGCAGCGTTGAAGGCGGGAGCGGGGGGGCGTACAATGAGCAGTTCTTC
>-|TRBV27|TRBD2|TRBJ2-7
CASSRLAAAEQYF
TGTGCCAGCAGTCGACTAGCAGCCGCCGAGCAGTACTTC
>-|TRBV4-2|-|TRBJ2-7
CASSPRWSAYEQYF
TGTGCCAGCAGCCCGAGGTGGAGTGCCTACGAGCAGTACTTC